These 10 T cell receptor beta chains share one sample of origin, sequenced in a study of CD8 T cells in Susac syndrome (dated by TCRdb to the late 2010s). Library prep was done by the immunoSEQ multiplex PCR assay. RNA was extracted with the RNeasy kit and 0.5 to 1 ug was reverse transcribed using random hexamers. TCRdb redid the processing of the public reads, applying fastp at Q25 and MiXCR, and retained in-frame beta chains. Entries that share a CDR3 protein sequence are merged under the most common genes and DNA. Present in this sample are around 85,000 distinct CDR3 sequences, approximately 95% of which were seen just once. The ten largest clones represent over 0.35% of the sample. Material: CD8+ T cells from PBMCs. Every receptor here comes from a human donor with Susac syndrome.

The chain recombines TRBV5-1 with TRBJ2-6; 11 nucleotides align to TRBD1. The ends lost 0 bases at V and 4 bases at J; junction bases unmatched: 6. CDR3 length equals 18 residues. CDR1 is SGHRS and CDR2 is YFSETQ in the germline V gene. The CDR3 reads CASSLVGQGDFGANVLTF. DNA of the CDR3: TGCGCCAGCAGCTTGGTGGGACAGGGGGACTTCGGGGCCAACGTCCTGACTTTC.

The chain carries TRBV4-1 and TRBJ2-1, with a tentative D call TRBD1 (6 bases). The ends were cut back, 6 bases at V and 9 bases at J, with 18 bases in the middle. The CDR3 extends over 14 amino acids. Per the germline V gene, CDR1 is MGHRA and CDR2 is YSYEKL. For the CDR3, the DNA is TGCGCCAGCAGTCCAAGCACAGGGCAGGCTGAGCAGTTCTTC. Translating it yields CASSPSTGQAEQFF.

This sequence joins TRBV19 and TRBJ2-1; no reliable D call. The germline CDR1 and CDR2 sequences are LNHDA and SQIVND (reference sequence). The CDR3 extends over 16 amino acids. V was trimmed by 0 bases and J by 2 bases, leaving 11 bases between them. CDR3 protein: CASSIDLEATYNEQFF. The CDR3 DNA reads TGTGCCAGTAGTATAGATCTAGAGGCTACCTACAATGAGCAGTTCTTC.

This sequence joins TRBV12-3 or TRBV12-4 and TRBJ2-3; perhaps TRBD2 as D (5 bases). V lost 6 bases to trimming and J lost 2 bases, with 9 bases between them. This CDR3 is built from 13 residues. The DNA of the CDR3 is TGTGCCAGCAGGGACTTTCACACAGATACGCAGTATTTT. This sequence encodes CASRDFHTDTQYF.

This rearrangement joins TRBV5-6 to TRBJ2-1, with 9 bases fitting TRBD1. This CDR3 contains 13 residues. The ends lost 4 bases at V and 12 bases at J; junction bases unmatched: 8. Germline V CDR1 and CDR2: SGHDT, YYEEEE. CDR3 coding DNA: TGTGCCAGCAGCCTGGGGACAGGGCTATGGCAGTTCTTC. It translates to CASSLGTGLWQFF.

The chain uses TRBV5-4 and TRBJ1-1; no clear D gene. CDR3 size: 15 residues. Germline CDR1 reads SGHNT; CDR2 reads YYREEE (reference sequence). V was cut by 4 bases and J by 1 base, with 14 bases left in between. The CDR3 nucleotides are TGTGCCAGCAGCGCGAGTCGTGGAACGAACACTGAAGCTTTCTTT. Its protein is CASSASRGTNTEAFF.

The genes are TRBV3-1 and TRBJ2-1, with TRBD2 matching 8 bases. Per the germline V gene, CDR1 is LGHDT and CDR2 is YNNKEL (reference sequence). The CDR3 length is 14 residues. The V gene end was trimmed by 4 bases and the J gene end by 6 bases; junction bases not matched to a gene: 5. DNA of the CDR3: TGTGCCAGCAGCCCGGGACTAGGGTCCAATGAGCAGTTCTTC. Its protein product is CASSPGLGSNEQFF.

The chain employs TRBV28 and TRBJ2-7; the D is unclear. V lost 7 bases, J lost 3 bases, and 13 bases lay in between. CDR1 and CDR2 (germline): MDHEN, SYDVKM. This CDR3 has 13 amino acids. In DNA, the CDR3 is TGTGCCAGCAACCTCATCCCCGACTACGAGCAGTACTTC. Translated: CASNLIPDYEQYF. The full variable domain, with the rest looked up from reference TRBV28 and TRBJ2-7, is DVKVTQSSRYLVKRTGEKVFLECVQDMDHENMFWYRQDPGLGLRLIYFSYDVKMKEKGDIPEGYSVSREKKERFSLILESASTNQTSMYLCASNLIPDYEQYFGPGTRLTVT.

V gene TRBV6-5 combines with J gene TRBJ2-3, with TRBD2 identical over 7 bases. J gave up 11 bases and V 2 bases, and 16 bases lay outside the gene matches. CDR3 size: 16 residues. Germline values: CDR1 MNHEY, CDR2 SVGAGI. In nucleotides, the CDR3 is TGTGCCAGCAGTTACAGTCTTGCGGGAGACCCTCTCGGGCAGTATTTT. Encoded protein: CASSYSLAGDPLGQYF.

Written as DNA, the CDR3 is TGTGCCAGCAGCGCGTCCCTAGCGGGAGGGCCAAGCTCCTACAATGAGCAGTTCTTC. It is translated as CASSASLAGGPSSYNEQFF. V and J are TRBV7-9 and TRBJ2-1, with 12 bases matching TRBD2. The CDR3 spans 19 residues. J gave up 0 bases and V 5 bases, and 11 bases lay outside the gene matches. CDR1 is SEHNR and CDR2 is FQNEAQ in the germline V gene (reference sequence).